This T cell receptor (beta chain) was recovered during a study of T-cell memory formation after mild COVID-19. Study background: The TCR clusters were mostly specific to one donor.

Sample barcodes and UMIs were carried by the TCR alpha and TCR beta cDNA libraries that 5'RACE generated with constant-segment primers. MiXCR was run by TCRdb on the 5' RACE reads, yielding one entry per CDR3 protein. The sample has some 300,000 distinct CDR3 sequences; roughly a fifth are singletons. Germline V gene sequence: CDR1 SGHTA, CDR2 FQGNSA. The CDR3 runs to 15 residues. V gave up 1 base and J gave up 6 bases, with 13 bases separating them. Regarding the study as a whole: Chiefly within CM and EM were the contracting CD4+ clones; CD8+ ones were within EMRA.

This clonotype was counted a few times. What it binds is unknown. The sample was PBMCs or a T cell subset sorted from them (not recorded which). This TCR came from a man between 18 and 29 years old who had mild COVID-19 (a few samples of this study predate the infection). Cell type and time point are not known. This chain connects TRBV7-2 to TRBJ2-4; D may match TRBD1 or TRBD2 (5 bases each). The CDR3 spells CASSLGAGSLNIQYF. Written as DNA, the CDR3 is TGTGCCAGCAGCTTAGGTGCAGGGAGTCTAAACATTCAGTACTTC.